The sequence of this T cell receptor beta chain was determined in a study of control samples from healthy donors and cancer patients (dated by TCRdb to 2018 to 2020). This clone was counted a single time. This clone's antigen is unknown. No base quality information exists; no much larger clone differs at one position. The library was made by the immunoSEQ multiplex PCR assay. Entries here come from immuneACCESS through TCRdb and include only in-frame sequences with V and J called. Some clones fail to appear in such tables; in the studies checked, an unresolved V gene covers under half of the shortfall, and the cause of the remainder is unknown. This sample holds fewer than 50,000 clones; around 90% were observed only once. The top ten clones comprise 0.7% to 0.85% of the sample. Trimming at the junction amounts to 0 bases on V and 5 bases on J, and the germline ends lie 14 bases apart. From its cysteine to its phenylalanine, the CDR3 spans 15 amino acids. The entry retains the CDR3 DNA only, 45 bases that are in frame from base 1. Based on the germline V gene, the CDR1 and CDR2 sequences are SQVTM and ANQGSEA.

The sequence links TRBV29-1 to TRBJ2-1; there is no confident call for the D gene. The specimen sequenced was PBMCs. This clonotype was sampled from a young man with colorectal cancer. CDR3 loop: CSVEDWLGPHNEQFF. Here is the DNA: TGCAGCGTTGAAGACTGGCTAGGACCCCACAATGAGCAGTTCTTC.